This paragraph reports one T cell receptor beta chain. Its antigen is not known. The junction and the germline gene differ at one end; a read error may be behind it. The source of the sample is a study of monozygotic twins with cystic fibrosis. Whole-study results and caveats: Monozygotic CF twins shared more identical nucleotide clonotypes than unrelated patients. Clonality was generally low (median approximately 0.0094), higher in the most severe patients.

The data were produced by immunoSEQ multiplex PCR, yet TCRdb's version contains in-frame clones alone and is incomplete. The repertoire holds about 14,000 clones, with roughly nine tenths as singletons. CDR1 and CDR2 from the germline V gene are SSHAT and FNYEAQ (reference sequence). The CDR3 is 15 amino acids. The rearrangement links TRBV7-7 to TRBJ2-1; no reliable D call. Source material: blood. This receptor was identified in a boy younger than 18 with cystic fibrosis. This chain's CDR3 is CASSLRFDGYNEQFF. The CDR3 region has the DNA TGTGCTAGCAGCTTAAGGTTCGACGGGTACAATGAGCAGTTCTTC.